This T cell receptor (beta chain) comes out of a study of blood T cell repertoires in COVID-19. Study summary: Italy, Spain and the United States were the sources of the convalescent and acute COVID-19 samples. T cells, B-cell-depleted T cells, or PBMCs supplied cDNA or gDNA.

V was pared by 2 bases and J by 4 bases, with 3 bases of the junction left unmatched. Germline V lookup: CDR1 MNHEY, CDR2 SVGAGI. CDR3 length: 14 amino acids. Patients of the Seattle cohort, enrolled during active infection, were followed longitudinally. In its sample, this clone was seen a few times. As processed by the authors: Scientists estimated how many nucleated cells there were by amplifying reference gene primers. TCRdb's copy holds only in-frame clones and misses some; the assay was immunoSEQ multiplex PCR. V, J and clone size reflect that table, while D and trimming were determined from the DNA. The sample has around 210,000 clones; 65% to 90% are singletons.

The gene calls are TRBV6-5 and TRBJ1-1; 8 bases are a match to TRBD1. Material for sequencing was peripheral blood. This sequence originates from a man over 45 with COVID-19, enrolled during active disease. This CDR3 is CASSYTTGGTEAFF. DNA for the CDR3: TGTGCCAGCAGTTACACTACAGGGGGCACTGAAGCTTTCTTT.